This T cell receptor beta chain is drawn from a study of cytomegalovirus exposure and HLA in healthy donors. Points from the study as a whole: A highly shared variant cluster was judged a likely technical artifact. In vitro work confirmed that three CMV-associated chains recognize CMV antigens. A list of approximately 150 TCR beta chains associated with cytomegalovirus was given.

Turning to this clone: The antigen is not known.

The donors were healthy bone marrow donors. This CDR3 spans 14 amino acids. V lost 5 bases, J lost 5 bases, and 6 bases stayed unmatched. The germline CDR1 and CDR2 sequences are MNHEY and SVGAGI. Researchers ran the PCR with 60 Vbeta and 13 Jbeta primers. Measured with immunoSEQ multiplex PCR; TCRdb has only the in-frame clones, and not every one. The sample comprises over 150,000 clones, 75% to 85% of which are singletons, and approximately 1.5% rests with the top ten. Sequences were obtained from PBMCs. The genes are TRBV6-5 and TRBJ2-7, with 10 bases fitting TRBD1. The receptor was derived from a girl aged 5-17 years in good health and CMV-seropositive. The CDR3 reads CASSTRDRGNEQYF. The DNA of the CDR3 is TGTGCCAGCAGTACCCGGGACAGGGGAAACGAGCAGTACTTC.